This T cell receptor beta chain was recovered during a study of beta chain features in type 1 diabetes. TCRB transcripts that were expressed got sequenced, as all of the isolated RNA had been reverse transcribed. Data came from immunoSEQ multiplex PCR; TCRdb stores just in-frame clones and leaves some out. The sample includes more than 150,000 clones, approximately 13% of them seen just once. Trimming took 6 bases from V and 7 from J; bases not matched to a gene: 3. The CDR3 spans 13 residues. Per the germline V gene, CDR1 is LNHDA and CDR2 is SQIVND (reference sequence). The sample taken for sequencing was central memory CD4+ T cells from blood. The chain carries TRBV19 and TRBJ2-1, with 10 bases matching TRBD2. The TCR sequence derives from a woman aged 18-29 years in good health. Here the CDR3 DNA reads TGTGCCAGTAGCGATAGCGGGAGGAATGAGCAGTTCTTC. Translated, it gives CASSDSGRNEQFF. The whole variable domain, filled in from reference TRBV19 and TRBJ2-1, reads DGGITQSPKYLFRKEGQNVTLSCEQNLNHDAMYWYRQDPGQGLRLIYYSQIVNDFQKGDIAEGYSVSREKKESFPLTVTSAQKNPTAFYLCASSDSGRNEQFFGPGTRLTVL.